This T cell receptor beta chain was retrieved from a study of identical twins (TCRdb year 2016). Regarding the study in general: The study deep-sequenced TCR alpha and beta repertoires from monozygotic twins, unrelated adults of various ages and cord blood to test whether fetal clonotypes persist. To rule out contamination, the twin experiments were replicated at different times with different library preparation protocols. Results the study describes overall, beyond this receptor: In monozygotic twins, out-of-frame TCR alpha sharing was systematically underestimated by recombination models, although the models agreed with sharing between unrelated individuals. Conclusions relied on cross-sectional statistical analysis, since the same donors could not be followed over many years. Zero-insertion analyses could be partly confounded by invariant T cells such as MAIT and iNKT, though diverse VJ usage argued against such confounding for most clonotypes. Compared with coincidental sharing between unrelated individuals, an excess of low generation-probability sequences was observed among out-of-frame TCR alpha sequences shared between twins. Abundant cord blood beta clonotypes had fewer insertions, young adult naive repertoires showed a similar but weaker trend, and memory repertoires showed no such trend. The excess sharing between twins in beta out-of-frame sequences was weaker because fewer shared sequences reduced the signal-to-noise ratio.

From V the trimming removes 6 bases and from J it removes 4 bases, while the gene matches leave 16 bases of the junction unaccounted for. According to the germline V gene, CDR1 reads MNHNS and CDR2 reads SASEGT. The CDR3 numbers 17 residues from cysteine through phenylalanine. Here the CDR3 DNA is all that survives: 51 bases in frame from base 1. At least ten counts were recorded for this clonotype. It lacks a known antigen. No quality values exist for individual bases; no much larger clone is one base distant. Library creation used 5' RACE. TCRdb shows the sequencer as Illumina HiSeq 2000. A universal primer binding site was added through template switching, and the final cDNA carried a unique molecular identifier so that TCR cDNA molecules could be counted accurately. Specific primers in the conserved constant-segment region were used to synthesize first-strand cDNA for the TCR alpha and beta chains. To control for contamination, every cDNA library was double barcoded, receiving both a SMART-Mk sample barcode and Illumina barcodes. TruSeq adapter sequences, together with Illumina sample barcodes, were added in two successive PCR steps. The TCR alpha and beta cDNA libraries were sequenced on the Illumina HiSeq platform using custom primers. The original methods were these. MiGEC processed the raw reads to extract unique molecular identifiers, while MiXCR was used to determine the CDR3 positions. For each individual, recombination models were inferred using an EM algorithm with the repgenHMM and IGoR tools. Shared clonotypes were analyzed with the tcR package in R, and sharing was normalized by the product of cloneset sizes. To study raw recombination without the effects of thymic and clonal selection, out-of-frame nonproductive sequences were analyzed. Clones were called with MiXCR by TCRdb after fastp trimmed the public reads at Q25, and only in-frame beta chains were retained. Rows are combined by CDR3 protein, so each entry shows the most common genes and DNA. These V and J calls originate from TCRdb's pipeline instead of the authors' own analysis. A total of just over 450,000 distinct CDR3 sequences appear in this sample, 14% of them only once. The biggest ten clones account for around 0.57% of the sample.

All donors were healthy Caucasians. Three pairs of female monozygotic twins, all aged roughly 18 to 30 years, made up the twin cohort. CD4+ and CD8+ T cell populations were isolated with positive isolation kits from Invitrogen. This sample was also put to use in a study of yellow fever vaccine responses in identical twins. The second study reports: According to the authors, in identical twins the way T cells responded to vaccination appeared partly convergent and partly personalized. In the study, vaccine-responding T cell clones were precisely tracked in identical twins.

The rearrangement joined TRBV6-1 to TRBJ2-7, and TRBD1 aligns with 9 junction nucleotides. This TCR came from a woman between 18 and 30 years old in good health. The sample consisted of CD4+ T cells sorted from blood. The nucleotides are TGTGCCAGCAGAAAACTAAGAACAGGGGGCGCGTCATACGAGCAGTACTTC. Translated, it reads CASRKLRTGGASYEQYF.